This entry is about one T cell receptor (beta chain). There is no known antigen for this receptor. Per-base qualities were not stored, and no clone one base away is much larger. The meaning of the sample's treatment or condition label: 15 to 20 received Ad26.COV2.S at low or high dose, single or two shots; five or six received placebo; per-sample allocation not given. Repertoires of vaccine and placebo recipients were sequenced from samples taken on day 63 after the first injection. Between 29 July and 7 August 2020, Cohort 1b enrolled some 25 adults aged 18-55 years at one site in Boston, USA. Ad26.COV2.S was a replication-incompetent adenovirus type 26 vector expressing a prefusion-stabilized SARS-CoV-2 spike protein from the original Wuhan strain. TCRbeta CDR3 regions were sequenced with the immunoSEQ Assay. After extraction, genomic DNA underwent amplification by bias-controlled multiplex PCR, followed by high-throughput sequencing. The source study handled its data this way. Collapsing and filtering of sequences were performed to quantify the absolute abundance of each unique TCRbeta CDR3 region. T cell fraction was estimated by normalizing TCRbeta template counts to usable DNA, with usable DNA measured through amplification of reference genes found in all nucleated cells. Repertoire TCRs were annotated as SARS-CoV-2-specific by exact matching of V gene, CDR3 amino acid sequence and J gene to a known reactive TCR set. The reference SARS-CoV-2 TCR set came from MIRA and was filtered for enrichment in COVID-19-positive ImmuneCODE repertoires, removing public or cross-reactive TCRs. Drawing on the MIRA antigens, annotated TCRs were analysed further at the level of specific ORF or position within ORF. Breadth was defined as annotated unique rearrangements over total unique productive rearrangements; depth was the summed frequency of those rearrangements. Two-sided Wilcoxon rank-sum tests were used to compare TCR breadth between groups. Held by TCRdb, this immuneACCESS table contains in-frame sequences only and omits some clones. Under half of the omission traces to an unresolved V gene where checked; the cause of the rest is unknown. The V and J calls and the clone size are those of that table, but D and trimming were determined from the DNA. For this sample the table gives a few hundred thousand clones, of which about 93% were detected only once. The ten largest clones capture roughly an eighth of the sample.

From cysteine to phenylalanine, the CDR3 is 14 amino acids long. The kept DNA is CDR3 alone, 42 bases in frame from the first base. V trim: 5 bases; J trim: 4 bases; unmatched bases: 8. The germline V gene (reference sequence) provides CDR1 GTSNPN and CDR2 SVGIG. The source of the sample is a study of Ad26.COV2.S vaccination and SARS-CoV-2 variants (dated by TCRdb to the early 2020s). Turning to the overall study: Donors in the vaccine arm were drawn from COV1001, a phase I-IIa trial of Ad26.COV2.S in healthy adults that was multicentre, randomized, double-blind and placebo-controlled. The TCR-sequenced set comprised approximately 32 samples: about 19 Ad26.COV2.S vaccine recipients, 5 placebo recipients and 8 SARS-CoV-2 convalescent individuals. Sequencing of the TCRbeta repertoire served to evaluate the specificity and breadth of SARS-CoV-2-reactive T cell receptors following Ad26.COV2.S vaccination. Ad26.COV2.S was administered intramuscularly at 5 x 10^10 or 1 x 10^11 viral particles, either as a single shot or as two shots given 56 days apart. Blinding of investigators to trial group allocation was maintained during experiments and outcome assessment. Participants in the trial were split at random into five groups of five each, receiving low-dose or high-dose Ad26.COV2.S once or twice, or else placebo on both occasions.

Broad study findings and their caveats: The authors noted that the TCR breadth and depth analyses may have underestimated total T cell responses. Substantial breadth of spike-specific CD8+ and CD4+ T cell responses was reported after vaccination. Spike-specific TCR breadth was higher in Ad26.COV2.S recipients than in placebo recipients (P = 0.0014). Comparing responses between vaccine doses or regimens was not something the study was powered to do. Vaccine and placebo recipients had comparable non-spike TCR breadth, which fits with the vaccine containing only spike.

This clonotype was sampled from a person aged 18-60 years who received the Ad26.COV2.S COVID-19 vaccine or a placebo. Sequences were derived from peripheral blood, sampled in a trial of Ad26.COV2.S vaccine versus placebo. In this chain, TRBV30 is recombined with TRBJ2-1, with 7 bases in between that match TRBD2. The CDR3 corresponds to CAWEYGTIYNEQFF. The DNA is as follows: TGTGCCTGGGAGTATGGGACTATTTACAATGAGCAGTTCTTC.